This TCR beta chain was retrieved from a study of cytomegalovirus exposure and HLA in healthy donors (dated by TCRdb to the late 2010s). Regarding the research as a whole: According to an earlier analysis of 587 of the donors, about 179 million T cells yielded roughly 110 million unique TCR beta sequences and about 300 Gb of sequence data. An early release covering 550 to 650 HLA-typed donors comprised around 300 gigabases of sequencing data and around 80 million unique TCR sequences. Of the roughly 390 genotyped donors, 75% to 85% were placed in the genetic ancestry cluster associated with self-reported Caucasian donors. The study was designed to test whether signatures of past pathogen exposure could be identified by cataloging public T cell receptors. The T cell repertoires of some 670 subjects were profiled by immunosequencing and related to cytomegalovirus serostatus. In addition to the first cohort of 666 subjects, a separate validation cohort of 120 different subjects was used. To predict cytomegalovirus infection status, the study combined high-throughput TCR immunosequencing, statistical association of individual TCRs with disease status, and machine learning. To study patterns of TCR occurrence, a later analysis re-analyzed previously published TCR beta repertoires from around 670 donors and added high-resolution HLA genotyping. In the later analysis, no new phenotypic data were used to find candidate immune exposures; instead, reliance was placed on TCR beta sequences and their occurrence across donors. An earlier analysis of 500 to 650 of the donors applied high-throughput TCR beta sequencing to assess whether each TCR beta V gene segment acted as functional or pseudogenic. Donor age, sex, ethnicity and CMV serostatus were collected together with the repertoire data. In a later genetic analysis, genome-wide SNP genotypes for about three fifths of the roughly 670 donors were used, and that subset was treated as a discovery cohort. All discovery cohort repertoires had been generated using a single sequencing platform. Class I and class II HLA loci were covered by the typing at four-digit resolution. Typing coverage differed by locus: A, B, C, DRB1 and DQB1 were typed in about 620-630 donors, DQA1 in about 510, DPA1 in 600 to 610, and DPB1 in just under 490. About 5 DR-DQ haplotypes were handled as single units for association and clustering, since linkage in the cohort was strong. Across around 400 genotyped donors of the cohort, an average of about 220,000 unique TCR beta nucleotide sequences per donor were sequenced, and 15% to 20% of those sequences were non-productive. Results the study describes overall, beyond this receptor: Linkage disequilibrium might explain the correlated functional status among segregating V segments, but an unknown experimental factor could not be ruled out. A few of the identified cytomegalovirus-associated TCR beta chains were confirmed in vitro to be specific for cytomegalovirus antigens. HLA typing was unavailable for some donors at each locus, so association tests used only the typed subset. Only TCR beta chains were sequenced in this cohort, and the absence of alpha or paired-chain data limited detectable features. Because the 87-base-pair reads could not distinguish some IMGT-functional V segments, including TRBV6-2 and TRBV6-3, those segments were excluded. When HLA alleles, especially DR and DQ, strongly co-occurred, attributing TCR associations to individual alleles was difficult. Because counts were too low, about 17 rarely observed V segments, including chromosome 9 orphons, were excluded from the earlier analysis of several hundred of the donors. According to a later analysis, parvovirus B19, influenza, CMV and Epstein-Barr virus appeared linked to several top co-occurrence clusters. Cytomegalovirus status was reported to be diagnosed by the classifier with high specificity and sensitivity in both the original and validation cohorts. The study listed 150 to 200 TCR beta chains as associated with cytomegalovirus. A later genetic analysis reported fewer N-insertions in productive TCRs among donors in an Asian-associated ancestry cluster than the roughly 700-donor mean. According to a later analysis, TCR association rates differed among HLA loci, with DRB1 alleles showing the most associated TCRs and HLA-C alleles showing the fewest. In a later analysis, some 18,000 TCR beta sequences were associated with specific HLA alleles at a false discovery rate of 0.05. V-gene and J-gene trimming of TCR beta chains was associated with a missense DCLRE1C variant in a later genetic analysis, and the association was replicated in an independent cohort. Across donors, most TCR sequences were observed very rarely, whereas some public TCRs were present in many individuals. The authors suggested that the approach could potentially be extended to other disease states and immunological phenotypes. A further reported finding was that TCR beta sequences accurately predicted the HLA-A and HLA-B alleles for most subjects in the first cohort. An earlier analysis of approximately 600 of the donors showed that most TCR beta V segments appeared in productive rearrangements either about 87% or about 30% of the time, which broadly matched IMGT annotations. Roughly uniform sequencing depth across donors was assumed in presence/absence analyses, although this assumption may not hold. Immune exposure information for the cohort was limited to CMV serostatus. A cluster of highly shared sequence variants was judged likely to represent a technical artifact of the sequencing pipeline. According to a later analysis, most CMV-associated TCR beta chains appeared to be HLA-restricted, and the HLA associations seemed to be driven largely by CMV exposure. In a later analysis, HLA-associated TCR beta chains showed more clonal expansion and lower generation probabilities than non-associated chains that were equally common.

The library was built by means of the immunoSEQ multiplex PCR assay. The multiplex PCR relied on a mix of 60 forward primers for TCR Vbeta segments and 13 reverse primers for TCR Jbeta segments. The CDR3 region of rearranged TCR beta genes was amplified from genomic DNA with a multiplex PCR assay. On the Illumina HiSeq System, the amplified TCR beta libraries were sequenced as 87-base-pair reads. As for the original processing: A later analysis counted around 72 million unique TCR beta chains across the 650 to 800 repertoires, and some 11 million of these chains were shared by at least two donors. To remove PCR and sequencing errors, raw reads were error-corrected and collapsed into unique sequences using a nearest-neighbor algorithm that merged closely related sequences. To assign V, D and J gene segments, CDR3 sequences were aligned to IMGT reference sequences. For a sequence to be retained, a match of at least six nucleotides was required to both a V gene segment and a J gene segment. A rearrangement was called productive if the CDR3 had no stop codons and remained in frame with V and J, and every other rearrangement was called non-productive. Following IMGT convention, CDR3 was defined as the stretch from the second conserved V-encoded cysteine up to the conserved J-encoded phenylalanine. The earlier analysis of 587 of the donors excluded any sequence lacking an unambiguous match to a single V gene segment. An earlier analysis of a few hundred of the donors called V segments functional above 56.7% productive rearrangements and segregating when the between-donor standard deviation exceeded 5%. A statistical classification framework was built to diagnose cytomegalovirus status from the catalog of TCR beta chain sequences. In a later analysis, V and J genes were assigned by comparing TCR nucleotide sequences against IMGT/GENE-DB human TR gene sequences. A later analysis assigned CDR3 sequences and most-parsimonious VDJ recombination scenarios with the TCRdist pipeline. In a later analysis, each TCR beta chain was defined by its CDR3 amino acid sequence together with its V-gene family, and reads without a unique V-gene family were excluded. As a way to deal with suspected cross-contamination and a sequencing artifact, a later analysis dropped more than 500 nucleotide sequences that were highly shared and had low generation probability. In a later analysis, a clonal expansion index for each public chain was calculated from normalized within-repertoire ranks of inferred template counts. A later analysis computed generation probabilities with a VDJ recombination model fitted to out-of-frame rearrangements, and checked the results against IGoR. In a later analysis, hypergeometric tests were used to score TCR-TCR, TCR-HLA and TCR-CMV co-occurrence, with a repertoire-size bias correction applied to TCR pairs. To estimate false discovery rates, a later analysis permuted the HLA or CMV assignments 20 times. In a later analysis, co-occurring TCRs were grouped with DBSCAN, and TCRdist sequence similarity was added when clustering was performed within HLA-allele-positive subsets. For co-occurrence clustering, repertoires with fewer than 30,000 or more than 120,000 public chains were excluded, along with four or five repertoires with anomalous nucleotide sharing. As stored in TCRdb, this immuneACCESS dataset retains in-frame rearrangements with V and J assigned. A fraction of the clones does not appear; measured against another copy, unresolved V genes explain less than half of the discrepancy, and the remainder lacks a known reason. V and J calls plus clone size are reproduced from that table; the DNA served to infer D and trimming. This sample has about 97,000 clones in its table, and roughly three fifths of those were observed once. Of the sample, over 4% is held by the ten largest clones.

The cohort comprised 710 or so healthy bone marrow donors. All cohort members were sampled while nominally healthy, although unrecorded immune exposures were likely present. Of the 550 to 750 cohort members, 250 to 300 had positive CMV serostatus and roughly 350 had negative CMV serostatus, and CMV serostatus was not recorded for the donor. A peripheral blood sample was collected from each donor, and TCR beta sequencing was performed on peripheral blood mononuclear cells. Genomic DNA extraction from the blood cell samples was performed with the Qiagen DNeasy Blood Extraction Kit. As concerns this clone: No antigen is known for it. Per-base quality was not reported, and no clone a single base away is much larger than it.

Germline trimming: 6 bases from V, 1 base from J; junction bases outside gene matches: 9. The CDR1 and CDR2 encoded by the germline V gene (reference sequence) are LNHDA and SQIVND. Inclusive of the bounding cysteine and phenylalanine, the CDR3 is 16 residues long. The only DNA kept is the CDR3, 48 bases in frame from the first base. Sample: PBMCs. The sequence is built from TRBV19 and TRBJ1-1; TRBD1 lines up with 9 middle nucleotides. The receptor comes from a human donor in good health. CDR3 region: CASSSKRQGGNTEAFF. The nucleotide sequence is TGTGCCAGTAGCTCCAAACGACAGGGGGGGAACACTGAAGCTTTCTTT. The full variable domain, completed from the reference TRBV19 and TRBJ1-1 proteins outside the CDR3, reads DGGITQSPKYLFRKEGQNVTLSCEQNLNHDAMYWYRQDPGQGLRLIYYSQIVNDFQKGDIAEGYSVSREKKESFPLTVTSAQKNPTAFYLCASSSKRQGGNTEAFFGQGTRLTVV.